Listed here are 6 T cell receptor beta chains from one sample, sequenced in a study of T cells in tumors after PD-1 blockade. Sequencing used immunoSEQ multiplex PCR; TCRdb keeps in-frame clones, though not all of them. The sample shows roughly 33,000 clones, over 75% of them seen only once. The sequencing used PBMCs, collected before anti-PD-1 treatment. These TCRs come from a human donor with basal cell carcinoma.

V is TRBV18 and J is TRBJ2-1; the match to TRBD1 covers 8 bases. The CDR3 has 16 amino acids. The V segment lost 3 bases and the J segment 5 bases; nucleotides outside the gene matches: 9. Germline CDR1 KGHSH, CDR2 LQKENI. CDR3 in amino acids: CASSPWRQGANNEQFF. CDR3 bases: TGTGCCAGCTCACCCTGGAGGCAGGGGGCCAACAATGAGCAGTTCTTC.

This clone showed up just a few times. The genes are TRBV11-3 and TRBJ2-2; 7 positions agree with TRBD1. Germline CDR1 SGHNT, CDR2 YENEEA. This CDR3 has 18 residues. The J segment lost 0 bases and the V segment lost 5 bases, leaving 12 bases of the junction unmatched. This chain's CDR3 is CASSPRGRTGANTGELFF. The DNA of the CDR3 is TGTGCCAGCAGCCCTAGAGGTAGGACAGGAGCGAACACCGGGGAGCTGTTTTTT.

The chain links TRBV30 to TRBJ1-6; no definite D call. Germline CDR1 is GTSNPN and CDR2 is SVGIG (reference sequence). This CDR3 is 17 amino acids long. The ends were cut back, 1 base at V and 6 bases at J, with 19 bases in the middle. The CDR3 here is CAWSAEGPSFLNSPLHF. CDR3 in DNA: TGTGCCTGGAGTGCTGAAGGGCCCTCCTTTCTTAATTCACCCCTCCACTTT. Supplemented by reference TRBV30 and TRBJ1-6, the full variable domain reads SQTIHQWPATLVQPVGSPLSLECTVEGTSNPNLYWYRQAAGRGLQLLFYSVGIGQISSEVPQNLSASRPQDRQFILSSKKLLLSDSGFYLCAWSAEGPSFLNSPLHFGNGTRLTVT.

This rearrangement joins TRBV12-3 or TRBV12-4 to TRBJ1-1, with TRBD1 as a possible D gene (5 bases). The V end was cut by 7 bases, the J end by 1 base, with 10 bases between. This CDR3 has 13 residues. The CDR3 reads CASKGTGNTEAFF. CDR3 sequence (DNA): TGTGCCAGCAAGGGGACGGGGAACACTGAAGCTTTCTTT.

The chain is built from TRBV27 and TRBJ2-1, with 7 bases that match TRBD1. Germline V gene data show CDR1 as MNHEY and CDR2 as SMNVEV (reference sequence). J lost 3 bases, V lost 2 bases, and 13 bases had no gene match. The CDR3 length is 18 residues. The chain's CDR3 is CASSLGSFSGTVYNEQFF. The CDR3 nucleotides are TGTGCCAGCAGTTTAGGTTCCTTCTCCGGGACAGTCTACAATGAGCAGTTCTTC.

The chain couples TRBV7-9 to TRBJ2-3, with 8 bases lining up with TRBD2. The CDR3 totals 16 residues. Germline V gives CDR1 SEHNR, CDR2 FQNEAQ (reference sequence). J was trimmed by 2 bases and V by 1 base; bases with no gene match: 5. The CDR3 is CASSLGASGPTDTQYF. CDR3 sequence (DNA): TGTGCCAGCAGCTTAGGGGCTAGCGGGCCCACAGATACGCAGTATTTT.